These T cell receptor beta chains were read from a single sample in a study of CD8 T cells in Susac syndrome. TCRdb re-called the immunoSEQ multiplex PCR reads through MiXCR, storing one row per CDR3 protein. This sample has 150,000 to 190,000 distinct CDR3 sequences, with 95% to 96% found just once. The sample taken for sequencing was CD8+ T cells from PBMCs. The receptors originated from a human donor with multiple sclerosis. CDR3s leave out the opening cysteine and the closing phenylalanine or tryptophan. Fields, in order: V gene, clone size, CDR3 protein. Not every row has a clone size; where given, it reads once, few, many or a size class.

TRBV27,.,ASSLAGGDYEQY
TRBV29-1,once,SAEPPLGGVVKNTEAF
TRBV7-9,.,ASSLATGFPEAF
TRBV30,.,AWSVVFGETGEQY
TRBV12-3/TRBV12-4,.,ASSPLAGALNEQF
TRBV20-1,.,SARADSYLNQPQH
TRBV24-1,.,ATSGGTGTGELF
TRBV29-1,.,SVELRSRDYGYT
TRBV2,.,ASRGGEGTEAF
TRBV29-1,.,SASWQGDEQF
TRBV9,once,ASSSSPSDSFYGYT
TRBV5-1,once,ASSPSAAIYYEQY
TRBV6-5,.,ASSYSGVVRRSPLH
TRBV12-3/TRBV12-4,once,ASSFPRGATI
TRBV5-6,.,ASRTGQNTEAF
TRBV6-1,.,VGGGSRSYEQY
TRBV3-1,.,ASSQDRDRETQY